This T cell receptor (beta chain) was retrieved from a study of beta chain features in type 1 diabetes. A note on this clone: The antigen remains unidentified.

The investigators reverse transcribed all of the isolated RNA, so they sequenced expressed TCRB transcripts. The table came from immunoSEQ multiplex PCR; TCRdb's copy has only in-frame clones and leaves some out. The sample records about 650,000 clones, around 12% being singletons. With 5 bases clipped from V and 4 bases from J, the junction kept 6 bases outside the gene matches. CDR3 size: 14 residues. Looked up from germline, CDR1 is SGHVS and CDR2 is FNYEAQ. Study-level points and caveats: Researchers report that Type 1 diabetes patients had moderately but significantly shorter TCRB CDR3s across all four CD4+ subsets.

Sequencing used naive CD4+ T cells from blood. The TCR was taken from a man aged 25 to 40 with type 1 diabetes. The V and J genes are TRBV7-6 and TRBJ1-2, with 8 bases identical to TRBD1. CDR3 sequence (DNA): TGTGCCAGCAGCCCCGGACAGGGCGGCTATGGCTACACCTTC. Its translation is CASSPGQGGYGYTF.